Given below is one T cell receptor beta chain in context. A few counts support this clonotype. The antigen it recognizes is unknown. Qualities for individual bases were not recorded, and no much larger clone is one base off. These data belong to a study of T cells in Graves' hyperthyroidism and ophthalmopathy (dated by TCRdb to about 2019). Looking at the study overall: Peripheral blood was sampled at the time of initial diagnosis, prior to any treatment. The paper describes TCR Vbeta CDR3 sequencing of some 130 peripheral blood samples, made up of about 40 ophthalmopathy patients, roughly 72 hyperthyroidism patients and some 17 progressor patients. To identify distinguishing TCR V-J signatures, a discovery cohort of 90 to 100 patients was used, comprising 40 to 45 with Graves' ophthalmopathy and 57 with stable Graves' hyperthyroidism. The study also compared thyroid tissue and blood T-cell repertoires from a handful of Graves' hyperthyroidism patients. Prospective prediction of ophthalmopathy was tested in an independent validation cohort of approximately 19 hyperthyroidism patients and 17 patients who later progressed to ophthalmopathy. The 100 or so discovery patients were divided at random into training and test sets in a 7:3 ratio. Once sampling was done, hyperthyroidism patients were given methimazole at a starting dose of 30 mg daily, whereas ophthalmopathy patients were given high-dose intravenous methylprednisolone. Overall study results and their limits: In validation, the model predicted progression to ophthalmopathy with about 71% sensitivity and roughly 75% specificity, a median of 6.5 months before onset. Most expanded thyroid clonotypes (frequency above 0.001) were also detected in blood, a finding suggesting that blood repertoires may reflect thyroid immune responses. Ophthalmopathy was separated from stable hyperthyroidism by a 13 V-J signature model, with about 86% sensitivity and approximately 81% specificity obtained in cross-validation and 80%/75% obtained in testing. Sample size was not statistically predetermined, and blinding of investigators to group allocation was not performed.

Graves' hyperthyroidism was defined as stable when no progression to ophthalmopathy occurred over 18 months of follow-up. Hyperthyroidism patients were newly diagnosed, with disease duration under 2 months, and aged 18 to 65 years. Patients with uncontrolled infections, other autoimmune diseases, pregnancy or lactation were excluded. Diagnoses were based on clinical symptoms, serum thyroxine and TRAb, thyroid ultrasound and orbital computed tomography. PBMCs were separated from roughly 10 ml of fresh peripheral blood using Ficoll-Paque density gradient centrifugation. Total RNA was extracted using Trizol reagent, and RNA quality was assessed on an Agilent 2100 Bioanalyzer. The TCR beta CDR3 regions were amplified from RNA transcripts. The first round of RT-PCR for the TCR CDR3 was performed with the HTBI primer set and the Qiagen OneStep RT-PCR kit. Libraries were constructed in a second round of multiplex PCR, after which size selection and purification were performed. Paired-end sequencing of the libraries was performed with 100 bp reads on an Illumina HiSeq2000. The original pipeline was this. SOAPnuke was used to process the raw data, with reads discarded if the reads contained adapters or uncalled bases, had a mean Phred below 15, or lacked an exact constant-primer or identifier match. High-quality paired reads were merged using COPE v1.2.5, and each unique nucleotide sequence was defined as a clonotype. MiTCR v1.1 was used to align the clonotypes against IMGT TRBV, TRBD and TRBJ reference segments. The analysis included only V-J combinations with a frequency above 0.0001, which together covered 99% to 99.2% of the repertoires. A TCS score was defined as the ratio of F50 (clonal expansion) to E x V (chaos), with BLOSUM62-based TCRdist applied between CDR3 peptides within each V-J. Welch's t-statistics and random forest reduced just over 500 V-J features to about 13, which were used in a naive Bayes classifier (R e1071). The similarity between thyroid and blood repertoires was quantified using the Morisita-Horn index. TCRdb reworked the public reads: Q25 trimming with fastp, MiXCR clone assembly, productive beta chains retained. CDR3 protein sequences are deduplicated, and each keeps its most common genes and DNA. The V and J calls, along with clone size, are taken from TCRdb and not from the paper's own processing. In all, the sample holds about 680,000 distinct CDR3 sequences, and roughly 32% of those were seen once. The leading ten clones occupy around 29% of the sample.

The germline V gene provides CDR1 MGHRA and CDR2 YSYEKL. V is pared back by 3 bases and J by 2 bases, with 14 bases lying between the germline termini. The CDR3, cysteine through phenylalanine, is 15 amino acids long. Of the read, only the CDR3 DNA is kept; its 45 bases are in frame from base 1. Sequenced sample: blood. This receptor was taken from a middle-aged woman with Graves' hyperthyroidism. Here the chain combines TRBV4-1 and TRBJ2-7; the D region possibly corresponds to TRBD1 (6 bases align). Here is the DNA: TGCGCCAGCAGCCAGCCCGGGACAATACCCTACGAGCAGTACTTC. Its protein is CASSQPGTIPYEQYF.